This TCR beta chain appears in the sequencing data of a study of blood T cell repertoires in COVID-19. Study-wide background: From the United States, Italy and Spain came samples of acute and convalescent COVID-19. T cells, B-cell-depleted T cells, or PBMCs supplied cDNA or gDNA.

J lost 7 bases, V lost 2 bases, and 10 bases had no gene match. CDR1 is SGHTA and CDR2 is FQGNSA in the germline V gene. The CDR3 consists of 15 residues. The method was immunoSEQ multiplex PCR; TCRdb's version includes in-frame clones alone and lacks a portion of them. The sample consists of about 270,000 clones, 86% of them appearing once. Material: PBMCs or T cells enriched from blood (not recorded which). The chain links TRBV7-2 to TRBJ2-7; 8 nucleotides line up with TRBD2. The receptor's source is a young man who had recovered from COVID-19. The CDR3 bases are TGTGCCAGCAGCTTATCAGCGGGGGCCCAAGGGGAGCAGTACTTC. Translated: CASSLSAGAQGEQYF.